The rows below give T cell receptor beta chains drawn from one sample of a study of blood T cell repertoires in COVID-19. Clones were sequenced by immunoSEQ multiplex PCR, and TCRdb holds only the in-frame ones, with some missing. Of a few hundred thousand clones listed, around 90% are singletons. Sequences were obtained from peripheral blood. Every receptor here comes from a man aged 18 to 30 with active or convalescent COVID-19. CDR3s leave out the opening cysteine and the closing phenylalanine or tryptophan. Each record gives: J gene, CDR3 length, V gene, CDR3 protein.

j_gene: TRBJ1-3; len: 14; v_gene: TRBV5-1; CDR3aa: ASSSPSARSGNTIY
j_gene: TRBJ2-7; len: 12; v_gene: TRBV5-1; CDR3aa: ASTLAGSSYEQY
j_gene: TRBJ1-5; len: 11; v_gene: TRBV11-2; CDR3aa: ASSFGTGQPQH
j_gene: TRBJ1-5; len: 12; v_gene: TRBV2; CDR3aa: ASRGGQGNQPQH
j_gene: TRBJ1-3; len: 12; v_gene: TRBV29-1; CDR3aa: SDMDRLSGNTIY
j_gene: TRBJ1-1; len: 12; v_gene: TRBV3-1/TRBV3-2; CDR3aa: ASSQAGLDTEAF
j_gene: TRBJ2-7; len: 12; v_gene: TRBV5-1; CDR3aa: ASSPGTLDYEQY
j_gene: TRBJ2-1; len: 12; v_gene: TRBV13; CDR3aa: ASSLEAGGNEQF
j_gene: TRBJ2-1; len: 12; v_gene: TRBV29-1; CDR3aa: SGVRDSEGGEQF
j_gene: TRBJ2-2; len: 14; v_gene: TRBV9; CDR3aa: ASSDKEDYHTGELF
j_gene: TRBJ2-7; len: 14; v_gene: TRBV5-1; CDR3aa: ASSLGPRDRDYEQY
j_gene: TRBJ1-1; len: 14; v_gene: TRBV6-5; CDR3aa: ASSYLSMVGRAEAF
j_gene: TRBJ1-5; len: 9; v_gene: TRBV5-8; CDR3aa: ASSLSQPQH
j_gene: TRBJ2-1; len: 14; v_gene: TRBV7-9; CDR3aa: ASSSYSGTGYNEQF
j_gene: TRBJ2-6; len: 16; v_gene: TRBV24-1; CDR3aa: ATSDSDRGRLGANVLT
j_gene: TRBJ2-7; len: 14; v_gene: TRBV9; CDR3aa: ASSVGTSGRGDEQY
j_gene: TRBJ1-3; len: 12; v_gene: TRBV5-1; CDR3aa: ASSFTGQGNTIY
j_gene: TRBJ1-4; len: 12; v_gene: TRBV20-1; CDR3aa: SASATGSNEKLF
j_gene: TRBJ1-1; len: 12; v_gene: TRBV14; CDR3aa: ASSLQQGGTEAF
j_gene: TRBJ2-1; len: 14; v_gene: TRBV24-1; CDR3aa: ATSDLRTGTGNEQF
j_gene: TRBJ1-5; len: 12; v_gene: TRBV25-1; CDR3aa: ASSNGQRNQPQH
j_gene: TRBJ2-7; len: 14; v_gene: TRBV7-2; CDR3aa: ASSSGPQGPAGEQY
j_gene: TRBJ1-1; len: 12; v_gene: TRBV15; CDR3aa: ATRARQGGTEAF
j_gene: TRBJ1-1; len: 12; v_gene: TRBV9; CDR3aa: ASSVGREHTEAF
j_gene: TRBJ1-2; len: 14; v_gene: TRBV15; CDR3aa: ATSRTSTGANYGYT
j_gene: TRBJ2-2; len: 14; v_gene: TRBV7-2; CDR3aa: ASSFSGTGRTGELF
j_gene: TRBJ2-3; len: 15; v_gene: TRBV4-3; CDR3aa: ASSQGTSGTIPDTQY
j_gene: TRBJ2-3; len: 12; v_gene: TRBV15; CDR3aa: ATSRRLAGDTQY
j_gene: TRBJ2-7; len: 13; v_gene: TRBV28; CDR3aa: ATRASGSGLYEQY
j_gene: TRBJ1-2; len: 14; v_gene: TRBV25-1; CDR3aa: ASRGTGQGQGYGYT
j_gene: TRBJ2-2; len: 12; v_gene: TRBV27; CDR3aa: ASSRRGNGGELF
j_gene: TRBJ1-1; len: 13; v_gene: TRBV7-8; CDR3aa: ASSLRETGHTEAF
j_gene: TRBJ2-1; len: 12; v_gene: TRBV7-3; CDR3aa: ASSSGGTYNEQF
j_gene: TRBJ2-3; len: 16; v_gene: TRBV21-1; CDR3aa: ASSKALPGIVVADTQY
j_gene: TRBJ2-7; len: 15; v_gene: TRBV7-9; CDR3aa: ASSFFFDGTEDYEQY
j_gene: TRBJ1-4; len: 12; v_gene: TRBV7-8; CDR3aa: ASSLDRGSEKLF
j_gene: TRBJ2-5; len: 14; v_gene: TRBV10-3; CDR3aa: AISEFSPANGETQY
j_gene: TRBJ2-3; len: 13; v_gene: TRBV9; CDR3aa: ASSVASRPTDTQY
j_gene: TRBJ2-5; len: 14; v_gene: TRBV9; CDR3aa: ASSPRQGMYQETQY
j_gene: TRBJ1-5; len: 13; v_gene: TRBV4-2; CDR3aa: ASSQSDTFNQPQH
j_gene: TRBJ2-2; len: 13; v_gene: TRBV15; CDR3aa: ATSGDRRNTGELF
j_gene: TRBJ1-2; len: 10; v_gene: TRBV7-8; CDR3aa: ASSQDRYGYT